Below, one T cell receptor (beta chain) is given with its context. Original processing methods: Scientists estimated how many nucleated cells there were by amplifying reference gene primers. The protocol was immunoSEQ multiplex PCR, while the TCRdb copy is restricted to in-frame clones and leaves out a portion. For V, J and clone size, that table is used; D and trimming come from the DNA. The sample lists approximately 220,000 clones; approximately 84% were seen once. This specimen belongs to a study of blood T cell repertoires in COVID-19. About the research overall: There were acute and convalescent COVID-19 samples, and they came from the United States, Italy and Spain. PBMCs, B-cell-depleted T cells, or T cells provided the cDNA or gDNA that made up the material.

The CDR3 is 13 residues long. CDR1 SGHKS and CDR2 YYEKEE come from the germline V gene (reference sequence). The V end lost 0 bases, the J end lost 8 bases, and 9 bases lay between the germline ends. This TCR derives from a man between 45 and 60 years old with acute or convalescent COVID-19. Input material: peripheral blood. The rearrangement joins TRBV5-5 to TRBJ2-1; D not certain. CDR3 in amino acids: CASSLVSVDEQFF. CDR3 coding DNA: TGTGCCAGCAGCTTGGTCAGCGTCGATGAGCAGTTCTTC.